One TCR beta chain is described in this entry. In the original processing: Amplification of reference gene primers provided the estimated nucleated cell counts. The assay was immunoSEQ multiplex PCR, and TCRdb's table has in-frame clones only and misses some. V and J calls and clone size are given by that table; D and trimming were obtained from the DNA. The table shows roughly 150,000 clones, with around 89% occurring only once. Looked up from germline, CDR1 is MNHEY and CDR2 is SVGAGI. The CDR3 runs to 16 residues. Trimming stripped 4 bases from V and 3 bases from J, with 13 bases between. The record originates from a study of blood T cell repertoires in COVID-19. Study in general: The samples span acute and convalescent COVID-19 from the United States, Italy and Spain. T cells, B-cell-depleted T cells, or PBMCs supplied cDNA or gDNA.

The source of this sequence is a man aged 50-60 years who had recovered from COVID-19. The specimen was peripheral blood. This chain joins TRBV6-5 and TRBJ2-6; possibly TRBD1 for D (6 bases). Here the CDR3 reads CASSSTTGRGANVLTF. Here the CDR3 DNA reads TGTGCCAGCAGTTCAACAACAGGGCGTGGGGCCAACGTCCTGACTTTC.